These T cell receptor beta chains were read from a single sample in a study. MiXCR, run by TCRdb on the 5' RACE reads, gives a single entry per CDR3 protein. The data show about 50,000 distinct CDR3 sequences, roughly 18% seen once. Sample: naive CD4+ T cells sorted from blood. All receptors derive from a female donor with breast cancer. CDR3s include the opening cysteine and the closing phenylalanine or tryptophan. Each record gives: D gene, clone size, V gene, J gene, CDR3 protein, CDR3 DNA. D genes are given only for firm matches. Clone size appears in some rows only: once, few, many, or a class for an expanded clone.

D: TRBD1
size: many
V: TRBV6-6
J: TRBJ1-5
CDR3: CASSHGQGSQPQHF
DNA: TGTGCCAGCAGCCATGGACAGGGATCTCAGCCCCAGCATTTT

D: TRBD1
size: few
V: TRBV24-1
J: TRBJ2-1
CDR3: CATSDIGQGATRVNEQFF
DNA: TGTGCCACCAGTGATATCGGACAGGGGGCAACTAGGGTGAATGAGCAGTTCTTC

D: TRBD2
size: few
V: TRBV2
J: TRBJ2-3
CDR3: CASKHGLAGLRDTQYF
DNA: TGTGCCAGCAAACACGGACTAGCGGGCCTCAGGGATACGCAGTATTTT

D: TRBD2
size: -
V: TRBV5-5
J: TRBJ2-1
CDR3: CASSVTSVGGNEQFF
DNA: TGTGCCAGCAGCGTCACTAGCGTAGGCGGCAATGAGCAGTTCTTC

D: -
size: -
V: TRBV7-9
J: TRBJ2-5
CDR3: CASSFRGQVETQYF
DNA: TGTGCCAGCAGCTTCAGGGGCCAGGTAGAGACCCAGTACTTC

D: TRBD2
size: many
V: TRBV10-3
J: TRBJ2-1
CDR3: CATLGIAGDSYNEQFF
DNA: TGTGCCACACTGGGCATAGCGGGAGACTCCTACAATGAGCAGTTCTTC

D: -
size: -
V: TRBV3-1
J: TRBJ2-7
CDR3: CASSQGGTAAYEQYF
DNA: TGTGCCAGCAGCCAAGGTGGGACGGCCGCCTACGAGCAGTACTTC

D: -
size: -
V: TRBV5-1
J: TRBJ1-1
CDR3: CASSWGRTVRGPEAFF
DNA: TGCGCCAGCAGCTGGGGCCGGACAGTAAGGGGTCCTGAAGCTTTCTTT

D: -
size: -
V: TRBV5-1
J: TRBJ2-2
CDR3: CASSPTDSDTGELFF
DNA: TGCGCCAGCAGTCCCACGGACTCCGACACCGGGGAGCTGTTTTTT

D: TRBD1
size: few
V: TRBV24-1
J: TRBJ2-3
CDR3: CATSDTGQSTDTQYF
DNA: TGTGCCACCAGTGATACGGGACAGAGCACAGATACGCAGTATTTT

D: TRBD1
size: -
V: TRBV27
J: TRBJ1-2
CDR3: CASSATGGYGYTF
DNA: TGTGCCAGCAGTGCTACAGGGGGCTATGGCTACACCTTC

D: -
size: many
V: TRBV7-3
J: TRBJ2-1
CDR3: CASSPLAGSYNEQFF
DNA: TGTGCCAGCAGCCCCCTGGCGGGATCCTACAATGAGCAGTTCTTC

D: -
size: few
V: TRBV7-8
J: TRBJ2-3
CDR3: CASTQGASTDTQYF
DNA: TGTGCCAGCACACAAGGTGCTAGCACAGATACGCAGTATTTT

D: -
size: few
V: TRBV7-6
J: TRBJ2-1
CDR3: CASSVQEDYEQFF
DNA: TGTGCCAGCAGCGTACAGGAAGACTATGAGCAGTTCTTC

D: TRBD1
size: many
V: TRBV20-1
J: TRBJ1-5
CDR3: CRGGTELQHF
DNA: TGCAGGGGGGGGACAGAGCTCCAGCATTTT

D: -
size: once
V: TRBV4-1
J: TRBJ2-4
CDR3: CASSQPDDNNQYF
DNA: TGCGCCAGCAGCCAACCCGACGACAACAATCAGTACTTC

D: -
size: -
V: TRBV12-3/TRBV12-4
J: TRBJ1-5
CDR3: CASSKGTGRNQPQHF
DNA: TGTGCCAGCAGTAAGGGGACGGGTCGAAATCAGCCCCAGCATTTT

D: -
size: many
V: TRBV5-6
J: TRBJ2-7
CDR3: CASSSTYEQYF
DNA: TGTGCCAGCAGCTCTACCTACGAGCAGTACTTC

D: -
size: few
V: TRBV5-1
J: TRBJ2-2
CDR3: CASSSSTDTGELFF
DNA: TGCGCCAGCAGCTCCTCTACAGACACCGGGGAGCTGTTTTTT

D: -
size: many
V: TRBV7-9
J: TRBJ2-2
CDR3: CASSLLAEGELFF
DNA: TGTGCCAGCAGCTTACTGGCCGAAGGGGAGCTGTTTTTT

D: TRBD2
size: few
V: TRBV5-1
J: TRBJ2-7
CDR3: CASSRTSTYEQYF
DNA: TGCGCCAGCAGTAGGACTAGCACCTACGAGCAGTACTTC

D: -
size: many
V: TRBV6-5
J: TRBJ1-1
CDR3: CASSYVLGTEAFF
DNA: TGTGCCAGCAGTTACGTTCTCGGCACTGAAGCTTTCTTT

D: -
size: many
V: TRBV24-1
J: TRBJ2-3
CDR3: CATSGGGSTDTQYF
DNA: TGTGCCACCAGTGGAGGAGGCTCCACAGATACGCAGTATTTT

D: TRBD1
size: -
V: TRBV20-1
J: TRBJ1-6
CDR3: CSARAGQGETALHF
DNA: TGCAGTGCTAGAGCGGGACAGGGAGAGACGGCCCTCCACTTT

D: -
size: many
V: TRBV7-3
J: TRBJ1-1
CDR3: CASSLPPDVLFF
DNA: TGTGCCAGCAGCTTACCTCCGGACGTCCTTTTCTTT

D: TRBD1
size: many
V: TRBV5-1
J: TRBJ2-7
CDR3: CASSPGQFSYEQYF
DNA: TGCGCCAGCAGCCCGGGACAGTTCTCCTACGAGCAGTACTTC

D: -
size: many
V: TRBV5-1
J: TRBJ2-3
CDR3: CASSLSGKPSTDTQYF
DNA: TGCGCCAGCAGCTTATCCGGGAAACCAAGCACAGATACGCAGTATTTT

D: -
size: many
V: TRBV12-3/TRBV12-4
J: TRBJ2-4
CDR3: CASTFGQGIAKNIQYF
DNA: TGTGCCAGCACCTTTGGGCAGGGGATAGCCAAAAACATTCAGTACTTC

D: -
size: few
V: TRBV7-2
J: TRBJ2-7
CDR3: CASSTGLQGEQYF
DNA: TGTGCCAGCAGCACCGGGCTCCAAGGCGAGCAGTACTTC

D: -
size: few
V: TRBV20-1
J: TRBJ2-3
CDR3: CSAPSSGSTDTQYF
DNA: TGCAGTGCTCCGAGCAGCGGTAGCACAGATACGCAGTATTTT

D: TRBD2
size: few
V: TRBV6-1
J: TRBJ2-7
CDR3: CASRNIGGAAYEQYF
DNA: TGTGCCAGTCGCAACATCGGGGGGGCTGCGTACGAGCAGTACTTC

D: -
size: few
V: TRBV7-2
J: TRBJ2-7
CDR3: CASSLEAGGNYEQYF
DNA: TGTGCCAGCAGCTTAGAGGCGGGCGGAAACTACGAGCAGTACTTC

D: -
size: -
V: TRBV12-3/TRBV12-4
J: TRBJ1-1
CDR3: CASSLWQVTEALF
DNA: TGTGCCAGCAGTTTGTGGCAGGTCACTGAAGCTCTCTTT

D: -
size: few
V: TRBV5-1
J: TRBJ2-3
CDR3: CASSPGPETDTQYF
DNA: TGCGCCAGCAGCCCGGGACCAGAGACAGATACGCAGTATTTT

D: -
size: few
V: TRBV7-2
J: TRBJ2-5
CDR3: CASTRRESHRQETQYF
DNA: TGTGCCAGCACCAGAAGGGAATCGCACCGTCAAGAGACCCAGTACTTC

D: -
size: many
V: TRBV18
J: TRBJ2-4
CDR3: CASSRYLAKNIQYF
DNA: TGTGCCAGCTCACGGTATTTAGCCAAAAACATTCAGTACTTC

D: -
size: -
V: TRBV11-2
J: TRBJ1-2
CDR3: CASSLQGSYGYTF
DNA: TGTGCCAGCAGCCTACAGGGAAGCTATGGCTACACCTTC

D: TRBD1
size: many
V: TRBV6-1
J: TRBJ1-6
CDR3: CASSDRIPLARGRLDSPLHF
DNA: TGTGCCAGCAGTGACAGAATACCCCTGGCCAGGGGGCGCTTGGATTCACCCCTCCACTTT

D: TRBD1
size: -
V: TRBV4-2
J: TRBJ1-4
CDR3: CASSQEGQGVNEKLFF
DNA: TGTGCCAGCAGCCAAGAGGGACAGGGGGTAAATGAAAAACTGTTTTTT

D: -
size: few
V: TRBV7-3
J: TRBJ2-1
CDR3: CASSLGGVYNEQFF
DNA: TGTGCCAGCAGCTTGGGCGGGGTTTACAATGAGCAGTTCTTC

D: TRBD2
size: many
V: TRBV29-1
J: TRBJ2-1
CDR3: CSVGLGLAGVRSSYNEQFF
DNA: TGCAGCGTTGGGCTGGGACTAGCGGGAGTTCGGAGCTCCTACAATGAGCAGTTCTTC

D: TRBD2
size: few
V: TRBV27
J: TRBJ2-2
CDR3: CASSLIGGRGINTGELFF
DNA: TGTGCCAGCAGTTTAATAGGCGGGAGGGGAATTAACACCGGGGAGCTGTTTTTT

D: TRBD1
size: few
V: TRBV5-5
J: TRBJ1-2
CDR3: CASRPDRGRSGYTF
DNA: TGTGCCAGCAGGCCGGACAGGGGGCGGTCTGGCTACACCTTC

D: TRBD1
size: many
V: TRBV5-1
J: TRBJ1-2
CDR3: CASSLRQGGTYGYTF
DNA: TGCGCCAGCAGCTTACGACAGGGAGGGACCTATGGCTACACCTTC

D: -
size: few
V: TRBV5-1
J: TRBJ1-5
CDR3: CASSLVPGDNQLQHF
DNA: TGCGCCAGCAGCTTGGTCCCCGGGGACAATCAGCTCCAGCATTTT

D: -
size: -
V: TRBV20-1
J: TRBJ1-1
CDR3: CSASGQRNTEAFF
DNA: TGCAGTGCTAGCGGACAGAGAAACACTGAAGCTTTCTTT

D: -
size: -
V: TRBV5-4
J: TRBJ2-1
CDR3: CASSPRPGTPQFF
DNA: TGTGCCAGCAGCCCAAGACCCGGGACGCCGCAGTTCTTC

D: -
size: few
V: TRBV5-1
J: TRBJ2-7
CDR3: CASTPPLALSYEQYF
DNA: TGCGCCAGCACCCCCCCGCTAGCGTTATCCTACGAGCAGTACTTC

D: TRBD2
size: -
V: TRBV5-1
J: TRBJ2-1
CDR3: CASSTQAGVSYNEQFF
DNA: TGCGCCAGCAGCACCCAAGCGGGAGTTAGCTACAATGAGCAGTTCTTC

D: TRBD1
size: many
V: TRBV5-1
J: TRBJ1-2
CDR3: CASSLAGTEDGYTF
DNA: TGCGCCAGCAGCTTGGCCGGGACAGAGGATGGCTACACCTTC

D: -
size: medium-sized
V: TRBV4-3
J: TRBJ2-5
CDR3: CASSQSTRTRAQYF
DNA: TGCGCCAGCAGCCAATCTACGCGGACACGGGCCCAGTACTTC

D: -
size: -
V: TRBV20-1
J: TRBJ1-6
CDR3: CSAPRVSDNSPLHF
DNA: TGCAGTGCTCCCCGGGTGTCGGATAATTCACCCCTCCACTTT

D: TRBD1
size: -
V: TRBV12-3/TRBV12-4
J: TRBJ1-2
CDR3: CASSSLGQGLHTF
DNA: TGTGCCAGCAGTTCCCTAGGACAGGGTCTCCACACCTTC

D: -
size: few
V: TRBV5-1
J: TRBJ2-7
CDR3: CASSFSGYEQYF
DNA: TGCGCCAGCAGCTTTAGCGGATACGAGCAGTACTTC

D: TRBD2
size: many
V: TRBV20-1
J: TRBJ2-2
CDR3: CSARDLAGGNTGELFF
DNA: TGCAGTGCTAGAGACCTAGCGGGGGGAAACACCGGGGAGCTGTTTTTT

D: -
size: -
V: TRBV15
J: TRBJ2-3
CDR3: CATSAGQTGDTQYF
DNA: TGTGCCACCAGCGCTGGGCAAACAGGAGATACGCAGTATTTT

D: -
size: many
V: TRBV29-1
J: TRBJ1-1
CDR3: CSDRQKMNTEAFF
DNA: TGCAGCGACCGACAGAAGATGAACACTGAAGCTTTCTTT

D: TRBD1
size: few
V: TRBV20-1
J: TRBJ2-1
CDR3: CSAPDRGSSNNEQFF
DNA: TGCAGTGCCCCCGACAGGGGATCGAGTAACAATGAGCAGTTCTTC

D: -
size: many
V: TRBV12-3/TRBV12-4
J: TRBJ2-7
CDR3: CASSPLVSSYEQYF
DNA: TGTGCCAGCAGTCCGCTGGTCAGCTCCTACGAGCAGTACTTC

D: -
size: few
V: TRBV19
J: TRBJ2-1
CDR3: CASSIFPSVLNEQFF
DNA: TGTGCCAGTAGTATATTCCCTAGCGTCTTAAATGAGCAGTTCTTC